The 29 T cell receptor beta chains in this list originate from one sample, sequenced in a study of blood T cell repertoires in COVID-19. Sequenced by immunoSEQ multiplex PCR; TCRdb stores in-frame clones only, minus some. The table shows a few hundred thousand clones, with roughly 90% occurring only once. Sequencing input: peripheral blood. These receptors originate from a woman aged 25 to 39 with COVID-19, enrolled during active disease.

The chain employs TRBV28 and TRBJ2-3; 9 bases map to TRBD1. Germline loops: CDR1 MDHEN, CDR2 SYDVKM. The CDR3 sequence is 19 residues long. V trimming: 5 bases; J trimming: 1 base; junction bases outside the gene matches: 16. The CDR3: CASSPGGTGFYSGTDTQYF. CDR3 nucleotide sequence: TGTGCCAGCAGTCCAGGGGGGACAGGGTTTTACAGCGGCACAGATACGCAGTATTTT.

The chain combines TRBV4-1 with TRBJ2-3; D gene unclear. The CDR3 has 15 residues. With 7 bases removed from V and 2 bases from J, the gap between germline ends came to 16 bases. Looked up from germline, CDR1 is MGHRA and CDR2 is YSYEKL. In DNA, the CDR3 is TGCGCCAGCACCTTAGTCGATTCCTACACAGATACGCAGTATTTT. It is translated as CASTLVDSYTDTQYF.

This chain connects TRBV27 to TRBJ2-7, with 8 bases fitting TRBD2. V gave up 7 bases and J gave up 0 bases; unmatched junction bases: 5. The CDR3 sequence is 14 residues long. The germline V gene has CDR1 MNHEY and CDR2 SMNVEV (reference sequence). CDR3 nucleotides: TGTGCCAGCACTGGCGGGGGGAGCTCCTACGAGCAGTACTTC. It is translated as CASTGGGSSYEQYF.

The V call is TRBV5-5, the J call TRBJ1-2; tentatively, D is TRBD1 (6 bases). The germline CDR1 and CDR2 sequences are SGHKS and YYEKEE (reference sequence). The germline V and J ends were trimmed by 0 bases and 6 bases, with 12 bases remaining between them. The CDR3 is 14 residues long. CDR3 loop: CASSLDPQGNGYTF. In DNA, the CDR3 is TGTGCCAGCAGCTTGGACCCGCAGGGGAATGGCTACACCTTC.

J is TRBJ1-6 and V is TRBV19; the D gene is possibly TRBD1 (5 bases). Trimming took off 8 bases at V and 8 bases at J, with 22 bases between the two ends. This CDR3 spans 16 amino acids. CDR1 LNHDA and CDR2 SQIVND come from the germline V gene (reference sequence). DNA for the CDR3: TGTGCCAGTCAATTAGGCAGGGCATATATGGATTCACCCCTCCACTTT. This translates into CASQLGRAYMDSPLHF.

J is TRBJ2-7 and V is TRBV19; possible D gene TRBD1, 6 bases. The V end was cut by 5 bases, the J end by 7 bases, with 15 bases between. CDR1 is LNHDA and CDR2 is SQIVND in the germline V gene (reference sequence). This CDR3 has 13 residues. CDR3 region: CASSQGPAREQYF. The CDR3 DNA sequence: TGTGCCAGTAGTCAGGGGCCGGCACGGGAGCAGTACTTC.

The V and J genes are TRBV27 and TRBJ2-7; TRBD1 matches 10 bases. With 5 bases clipped from V and 5 bases from J, the junction kept 6 bases outside the gene matches. Germline V gives CDR1 MNHEY, CDR2 SMNVEV (reference sequence). The length of the CDR3 is 14 residues. CDR3 bases: TGTGCCAGCAGTCCCGGGACAGGGGTCCACGAGCAGTACTTC. The encoded protein is CASSPGTGVHEQYF.

V gene TRBV13 combines with J gene TRBJ2-7, with a tentative D call TRBD1 (6 bases). The V end lost 0 bases, the J end lost 7 bases, and 10 bases lay between the germline ends. From germline, CDR1 is PRHDT and CDR2 FYEKMQ (reference sequence). The CDR3 sequence is 13 residues long. The CDR3: CASSLGQGTEQYF. In DNA, the CDR3 is TGTGCCAGCAGCTTAGGGCAGGGGACGGAGCAGTACTTC.

Concerning this clone itself: In the same sample, other DNA sequences code for this CDR3. The genes are TRBV5-1 and TRBJ1-1, with 9 bases aligning to TRBD1. The V gene end was trimmed by 4 bases and the J gene end by 1 base; junction bases not matched to a gene: 2. The germline V gene encodes CDR1 SGHRS and CDR2 YFSETQ. The CDR3 sequence is 14 residues long. The CDR3 nucleotides are TGCGCCAGCAGCCTGGACAGGGGGAACACTGAAGCTTTCTTT. Its protein product is CASSLDRGNTEAFF.

The rearrangement joins TRBV24-1 to TRBJ2-1, with 8 bases identical to TRBD1. From germline, CDR1 is KGHDR and CDR2 SFDVKD. The CDR3 length is 13 residues. After removal of 10 bases from V and 8 bases from J, the junction contained 9 bases not matched to a gene. CDR3 in DNA: TGTGCCACAGGACAGGGTGTGGGGGATGAGCAGTTCTTC. Residues: CATGQGVGDEQFF.

The chain links TRBV5-1 to TRBJ2-1; 15 bases line up with TRBD2. Unmatched junction bases numbered 3, after V lost 4 bases and J lost 7 bases. The CDR3 covers 15 residues. From germline, CDR1 is SGHRS and CDR2 YFSETQ. The CDR3 sequence: CASSRGTSGRNEQFF. For the CDR3, the DNA is TGCGCCAGCAGCCGTGGGACTAGCGGGAGGAATGAGCAGTTCTTC. Together with reference TRBV5-1 and TRBJ2-1, the CDR3 gives the full variable domain: KAGVTQTPRYLIKTRGQQVTLSCSPISGHRSVSWYQQTPGQGLQFLFEYFSETQRNKGNFPGRFSGRQFSNSRSEMNVSTLELGDSALYLCASSRGTSGRNEQFFGPGTRLTVL.

The chain recombines TRBV6-5 with TRBJ2-7, with TRBD2 as a possible D gene (5 bases). The V end was cut by 6 bases, the J end by 2 bases, with 17 bases between. The germline V gene encodes CDR1 MNHEY and CDR2 SVGAGI. CDR3 length equals 15 residues. CDR3 in amino acids: CASRGFAGKPYEQYF. CDR3 nucleotide sequence: TGTGCCAGCAGGGGTTTTGCGGGTAAACCCTACGAGCAGTACTTC.

This CDR3 reads CASSQVSVGSGETQYF. DNA for the CDR3: TGTGCCAGCAGCCAAGTTTCGGTGGGGAGTGGGGAGACCCAGTACTTC. This chain uses TRBV3-1 (or the pseudogene TRBV3-2) with TRBJ2-5; the D gene is possibly TRBD2 (5 bases). The CDR3 length is 16 residues. Germline assignment: CDR1 LGHDT and CDR2 YNNKEL (reference sequence). The germline V and J ends were trimmed by 1 base and 5 bases, with 17 bases remaining between them.

The V and J genes are TRBV7-2 and TRBJ2-2; 12 positions agree with TRBD2. CDR3 length equals 18 residues. V lost 3 bases and J lost 4; bases outside the gene matches: 9. From germline, CDR1 is SGHTA and CDR2 FQGNSA. CDR3 amino acids: CASSLDGLAGQATGELFF. CDR3 DNA: TGTGCCAGCAGCTTGGACGGACTAGCGGGGCAGGCCACCGGGGAGCTGTTTTTT.

This chain links TRBV7-2 with TRBJ2-3, with 13 bases matching TRBD2. Germline V gene data show CDR1 as SGHTA and CDR2 as FQGNSA. V gave up 5 bases and J gave up 6 bases; unmatched junction bases: 11. CDR3 length: 17 residues. CDR3 sequence (DNA): TGTGCCAGCAGCCCACGGACTAGCGGGAGAGGTTCGGATACGCAGTATTTT. Translation: CASSPRTSGRGSDTQYF.

V usage is TRBV19 and J usage is TRBJ2-3; 15 bases fit TRBD2. The germline gives CDR1 LNHDA, CDR2 SQIVND (reference sequence). The length of the CDR3 is 17 residues. The V and J ends lost 5 bases and 2 bases, in that order; junction bases with no gene match: 5. The CDR3 region is CASSSGLAGGYTDTQYF. The DNA of the CDR3 is TGTGCCAGTAGTTCGGGACTAGCGGGAGGATACACAGATACGCAGTATTTT.

This clone turned up a few times. This chain joins TRBV28 and TRBJ1-2; TRBD1 matches 11 bases. The CDR3 length is 16 residues. J was trimmed by 7 bases and V by 5 bases; bases with no gene match: 12. Germline assignment: CDR1 MDHEN and CDR2 SYDVKM. CDR3 loop: CASSDPRGQGESGYTF. The CDR3 coding sequence is TGTGCCAGCAGTGACCCTAGGGGACAGGGGGAGAGTGGCTACACCTTC.

The count of this clone is one. This chain joins TRBV5-8 and TRBJ2-7; tentatively, D is TRBD1 (6 bases). The germline V gene encodes CDR1 SGHTS and CDR2 YDEGEE. The CDR3 runs 14 residues. Trimming left V 4 bases short and J 7 bases short, with 18 bases between. Here the CDR3 DNA reads TGTGCCAGCAGCCCCTTACAGGGCGGAACTGAGCAGTACTTC. Its protein is CASSPLQGGTEQYF.

The gene calls are TRBV15 and TRBJ2-1; D gene unclear. With 6 bases removed from V and 0 bases from J, the gap between germline ends came to 9 bases. The CDR3 runs to 14 residues. Germline V lookup: CDR1 LNHNV, CDR2 YYDKDF (reference sequence). The CDR3 reads CATRVPSSYNEQFF. Here the CDR3 DNA reads TGTGCCACCAGGGTACCCAGCTCCTACAATGAGCAGTTCTTC.

This clone was recorded a few times. The rearrangement uses TRBV19 and TRBJ1-5; a possible D gene is TRBD1 (6 bases). Trimming removed 3 bases at V and 3 bases at J, with 9 bases between. CDR3 length: 14 residues. CDR1 is LNHDA and CDR2 is SQIVND in the germline V gene (reference sequence). In DNA, the CDR3 is TGTGCCAGTAGTATTTTGGGGGCCAATCAGCCCCAGCATTTT. It codes for CASSILGANQPQHF.

The chain has TRBV10-1 and TRBJ2-5; a weak D match, TRBD1 (6 bases). Germline loops: CDR1 WNHNN, CDR2 SYGVQD (reference sequence). This CDR3 comprises 14 residues. Between the trimmed V and J ends, which lost 6 bases and 6 bases, there was a span of 17 bases. CDR3 DNA: TGCGCCAGCAGCGAGACAGGCTCTCCAAAGACCCAGTACTTC. Its translation is CASSETGSPKTQYF.

This chain uses TRBV6-1 with TRBJ2-3, with 8 bases aligning to TRBD1. With V trimmed by 3 bases and J by 2 bases, 7 bases remained unmatched. CDR3 size: 16 residues. Per germline, CDR1 MNHNS and CDR2 SASEGT. The CDR3 is CASSDHRDRLTDTQYF. CDR3 DNA: TGTGCCAGCAGTGACCACCGGGACAGGCTCACAGATACGCAGTATTTT.

This chain links TRBV9 with TRBJ2-3; 14 nucleotides line up with TRBD2. The V and J ends lost 3 bases and 2 bases, in that order; junction bases with no gene match: 2. CDR3 length: 16 amino acids. The germline V gene encodes CDR1 SGDLS and CDR2 YYNGEE. CDR3 coding DNA: TGTGCCAGCAGCGCGACTAGCGGGGGGGACACAGATACGCAGTATTTT. It specifies CASSATSGGDTDTQYF.

The gene calls are TRBV28 and TRBJ2-7, with 7 bases matching TRBD2. Germline loops: CDR1 MDHEN, CDR2 SYDVKM. The CDR3 is 14 residues long. Trimming removed 2 bases from V and 3 bases from J; junction bases left unmatched: 4. CDR3 sequence (DNA): TGTGCCAGCAGTTTAGCTGGCGGGAGCTACGAGCAGTACTTC. Amino acid sequence: CASSLAGGSYEQYF.

This chain uses TRBV27 with TRBJ1-4; TRBD1 might be the D (6 bases). Germline values: CDR1 MNHEY, CDR2 SMNVEV (reference sequence). V was pared by 4 bases and J by 7 bases, with 13 bases between. The CDR3 spans 14 residues. The DNA for the CDR3 is TGTGCCAGCAGTTGGGGCAGGGGAACTGAAAAACTGTTTTTT. Its protein product is CASSWGRGTEKLFF.

The V gene is TRBV19, the J gene TRBJ2-5; the match to TRBD1 covers 7 bases. Germline V lookup: CDR1 LNHDA, CDR2 SQIVND (reference sequence). The length of the CDR3 is 15 residues. V lost 5 bases, J lost 1 base, and 7 bases stayed unmatched. CDR3 DNA: TGTGCCAGTAGTCAAGGGGGCGCACCCCAAGAGACCCAGTACTTC. Its protein is CASSQGGAPQETQYF.

The rearrangement links TRBV5-5 to TRBJ1-2; a possible D gene is TRBD1 (6 bases). The CDR3 length is 15 residues. Per germline, CDR1 SGHKS and CDR2 YYEKEE (reference sequence). Trimming stripped 0 bases from V and 4 bases from J, with 13 bases between. The CDR3 bases are TGTGCCAGCAGCTTGGACCCGGACAGTAGCTATGGCTACACCTTC. Translation: CASSLDPDSSYGYTF.

The CDR3 nucleotides are TGTGCCAGCCAGGGCAGCTCCTACGAGCAGTACTTC. Translation gives CASQGSSYEQYF. The V gene is TRBV28, the J gene TRBJ2-7; perhaps TRBD1 as D (5 bases). The CDR3 is made up of 12 amino acids. Germline CDR1 and CDR2: MDHEN and SYDVKM. V was clipped by 8 bases and J by 0 bases, with 8 bases between them.

The V call is TRBV5-1, the J call TRBJ2-3; tentative D call: TRBD1 (5 bases). V lost 0 bases and J lost 2, with 7 bases in between. Per germline, CDR1 SGHRS and CDR2 YFSETQ. The CDR3 has 14 amino acids. The CDR3 region has the DNA TGCGCCAGCAGCTTGGGACAGCCCACAGATACGCAGTATTTT. The encoded protein is CASSLGQPTDTQYF.